Listed below are T cell receptor beta chains from one sample, sequenced in a study of T-cell memory formation after mild COVID-19. TCRdb reanalysed the 5' RACE reads using MiXCR and keeps one entry per CDR3 protein. The table includes around 250,000 distinct CDR3 sequences, 16% detected once. Sequencing was performed on PBMCs or a T cell subset sorted from them (not recorded which). These receptors came from a man aged 18-30 years who had mild COVID-19 (a few samples of this study predate the infection). Cell type and time point are not known. Both conserved end residues are part of each CDR3. The D gene is left open where the match is weak. Clone size is given for some rows only: seen once, a few or many times, or a class if the clone is expanded.

CDR3 protein: CASSQVQVSYNEQFF
CDR3 DNA: TGTGCCAGCAGCCAAGTACAGGTGTCCTACAATGAGCAGTTCTTC
D gene: .
clone size: many
V gene: TRBV3-1
J gene: TRBJ2-1

CDR3 protein: CASSARDSSREQFF
CDR3 DNA: TGTGCCAGCAGCGCCAGGGACTCGTCGAGGGAGCAGTTCTTC
D gene: .
clone size: .
V gene: TRBV11-3
J gene: TRBJ2-1

CDR3 protein: CSASYLQVIQAHEQYF
CDR3 DNA: TGCAGTGCCAGCTACCTACAGGTTATCCAGGCCCACGAGCAGTACTTC
D gene: .
clone size: .
V gene: TRBV20-1
J gene: TRBJ2-7

CDR3 protein: CASSAPSVDTQYF
CDR3 DNA: TGTGCCAGCAGTGCGCCCTCGGTAGATACGCAGTATTTT
D gene: .
clone size: .
V gene: TRBV12-3/TRBV12-4
J gene: TRBJ2-3

CDR3 protein: CASSLYRAEAFF
CDR3 DNA: TGTGCCAGCAGCTTATACCGGGCTGAAGCTTTCTTT
D gene: .
clone size: .
V gene: TRBV11-2
J gene: TRBJ1-1

CDR3 protein: CASSYTGGVTEAFF
CDR3 DNA: TGTGCCAGCAGCTATACAGGGGGCGTCACTGAAGCTTTCTTT
D gene: TRBD1
clone size: .
V gene: TRBV7-2
J gene: TRBJ1-1

CDR3 protein: CASSFSGVAKNIQYF
CDR3 DNA: TGTGCCAGCAGTTTTTCCGGGGTGGCCAAAAACATTCAGTACTTC
D gene: .
clone size: few
V gene: TRBV6-5
J gene: TRBJ2-4

CDR3 protein: CASSLVWAQETQYF
CDR3 DNA: TGCGCCAGCAGCTTGGTCTGGGCCCAAGAGACCCAGTACTTC
D gene: .
clone size: few
V gene: TRBV5-1
J gene: TRBJ2-5

CDR3 protein: CASSQAPGPVVTQYF
CDR3 DNA: TGCGCCAGCAGCCAAGCCCCCGGCCCGGTCGTGACCCAGTACTTC
D gene: .
clone size: few
V gene: TRBV4-3
J gene: TRBJ2-5

CDR3 protein: CASSLTSARFSGANVLTF
CDR3 DNA: TGTGCCAGCAGCTTAACATCTGCTCGCTTCTCTGGGGCCAACGTCCTGACTTTC
D gene: .
clone size: .
V gene: TRBV11-3
J gene: TRBJ2-6

CDR3 protein: CASSLRSKSGNQPQHF
CDR3 DNA: TGCGCCAGCAGTTTGCGCTCCAAGTCGGGCAATCAGCCCCAGCATTTT
D gene: .
clone size: many
V gene: TRBV4-1
J gene: TRBJ1-5

CDR3 protein: CASSWGLGLEQYF
CDR3 DNA: TGTGCCAGCAGCTGGGGTCTGGGACTCGAGCAGTACTTC
D gene: .
clone size: .
V gene: TRBV5-6
J gene: TRBJ2-7

CDR3 protein: CASSEATVAGAPTDTQYF
CDR3 DNA: TGTGCCAGCAGTGAAGCCACGGTAGCGGGGGCTCCCACAGATACGCAGTATTTT
D gene: TRBD2
clone size: few
V gene: TRBV6-1
J gene: TRBJ2-3

CDR3 protein: CASSLKTNPEYF
CDR3 DNA: TGTGCCAGCAGCTTAAAAACTAATCCGGAGTATTTT
D gene: .
clone size: few
V gene: TRBV7-8
J gene: TRBJ2-3

CDR3 protein: CASSGSGTGRADTQYF
CDR3 DNA: TGTGCCAGCAGCGGATCGGGGACAGGGCGAGCAGATACGCAGTATTTT
D gene: TRBD1
clone size: few
V gene: TRBV7-2
J gene: TRBJ2-3

CDR3 protein: CASSLSLAGGSTDTQYF
CDR3 DNA: TGCGCCAGCAGCCTATCACTAGCGGGGGGGAGCACAGATACGCAGTATTTT
D gene: TRBD2
clone size: many
V gene: TRBV5-1
J gene: TRBJ2-3

CDR3 protein: CASSYTGSYEQYF
CDR3 DNA: TGTGCCAGCAGTTACACAGGGTCCTACGAGCAGTACTTC
D gene: .
clone size: few
V gene: TRBV12-3/TRBV12-4
J gene: TRBJ2-7

CDR3 protein: CASSQWGQGGSGELFF
CDR3 DNA: TGTGCCAGCAGCCAGTGGGGACAGGGGGGGTCCGGGGAGCTGTTTTTT
D gene: TRBD1
clone size: .
V gene: TRBV3-1
J gene: TRBJ2-2

CDR3 protein: CSAPRGPSGNTIYF
CDR3 DNA: TGCAGTGCTCCACGGGGGCCCTCTGGAAACACCATATATTTT
D gene: .
clone size: few
V gene: TRBV20-1
J gene: TRBJ1-3

CDR3 protein: CSAPGTGIYEQYF
CDR3 DNA: TGCAGTGCTCCCGGGACAGGCATCTACGAGCAGTACTTC
D gene: TRBD1
clone size: .
V gene: TRBV20-1
J gene: TRBJ2-7

CDR3 protein: CASSSGGRGYTF
CDR3 DNA: TGTGCCAGCAGTTCCGGGGGGAGAGGCTACACCTTC
D gene: .
clone size: few
V gene: TRBV12-3/TRBV12-4
J gene: TRBJ1-2

CDR3 protein: CASNKDTQYF
CDR3 DNA: TGTGCCAGCAATAAGGATACGCAGTATTTT
D gene: .
clone size: .
V gene: TRBV2
J gene: TRBJ2-3

CDR3 protein: CSAWSGGTNEKLFF
CDR3 DNA: TGCAGTGCCTGGTCGGGGGGTACTAATGAAAAACTGTTTTTT
D gene: .
clone size: .
V gene: TRBV20-1
J gene: TRBJ1-4

CDR3 protein: CASSQTGRSGNQPQHF
CDR3 DNA: TGTGCCAGCAGCCAGACAGGTAGATCGGGCAATCAGCCCCAGCATTTT
D gene: .
clone size: few
V gene: TRBV4-2
J gene: TRBJ1-5

CDR3 protein: CASSDFGEQFF
CDR3 DNA: TGCGCCAGCAGTGATTTTGGTGAGCAGTTCTTC
D gene: .
clone size: few
V gene: TRBV10-2
J gene: TRBJ2-1

CDR3 protein: CASSLNPGQGYEQYF
CDR3 DNA: TGTGCCAGCAGCTTGAATCCGGGACAGGGCTACGAGCAGTACTTC
D gene: TRBD1
clone size: .
V gene: TRBV7-3
J gene: TRBJ2-7

CDR3 protein: CASSLSVGETYEQYF
CDR3 DNA: TGTGCCAGCAGCTTATCAGTAGGGGAAACCTACGAGCAGTACTTC
D gene: .
clone size: .
V gene: TRBV11-2
J gene: TRBJ2-7

CDR3 protein: CASSYWGRYYTF
CDR3 DNA: TGTGCCAGCAGTTACTGGGGACGCTACTACACCTTC
D gene: .
clone size: many
V gene: TRBV6-5
J gene: TRBJ1-2

CDR3 protein: CASSPIAPQSTDTQYF
CDR3 DNA: TGTGCCAGCAGCCCGATAGCTCCACAAAGCACAGATACGCAGTATTTT
D gene: .
clone size: few
V gene: TRBV7-9
J gene: TRBJ2-3

CDR3 protein: CASSLAGTGGFGYGYTF
CDR3 DNA: TGTGCCAGCAGCTTGGCCGGGACAGGGGGCTTTGGCTATGGCTACACCTTC
D gene: TRBD1
clone size: few
V gene: TRBV5-5
J gene: TRBJ1-2

CDR3 protein: CASSYSRTDQVQNIQYF
CDR3 DNA: TGTGCCAGCAGTTACTCGAGGACAGATCAGGTCCAAAACATTCAGTACTTC
D gene: .
clone size: few
V gene: TRBV6-2/TRBV6-3
J gene: TRBJ2-4

CDR3 protein: CASSFGIRTSGGRAQYF
CDR3 DNA: TGTGCCAGCAGTTTCGGTATACGGACTAGCGGGGGCCGAGCGCAGTATTTT
D gene: TRBD2
clone size: few
V gene: TRBV28
J gene: TRBJ2-3

CDR3 protein: CASSWRTGGHTEAFF
CDR3 DNA: TGTGCCAGCAGCTGGCGAACAGGGGGGCACACTGAAGCTTTCTTT
D gene: TRBD1
clone size: few
V gene: TRBV6-5
J gene: TRBJ1-1

CDR3 protein: CASSFSYGGKAKNIQYF
CDR3 DNA: TGTGCCAGCAGTTTCTCATACGGGGGGAAGGCCAAAAACATTCAGTACTTC
D gene: TRBD2
clone size: .
V gene: TRBV28
J gene: TRBJ2-4

CDR3 protein: CSALRGGTANTEAFF
CDR3 DNA: TGCAGTGCTCTCCGAGGGGGGACAGCGAACACTGAAGCTTTCTTT
D gene: TRBD1
clone size: .
V gene: TRBV20-1
J gene: TRBJ1-1

CDR3 protein: CASSQRQGSAFF
CDR3 DNA: TGCGCCAGCAGCCAACGACAGGGCAGCGCTTTCTTT
D gene: TRBD1
clone size: .
V gene: TRBV4-3
J gene: TRBJ1-1

CDR3 protein: CASSSPGRDYEQYF
CDR3 DNA: TGTGCCAGCAGCTCCCCAGGTCGGGACTACGAGCAGTACTTC
D gene: .
clone size: few
V gene: TRBV7-2
J gene: TRBJ2-7

CDR3 protein: CSAVQGAGFEQFF
CDR3 DNA: TGCAGCGCTGTACAGGGGGCAGGATTTGAGCAGTTCTTC
D gene: TRBD1
clone size: .
V gene: TRBV29-1
J gene: TRBJ2-1

CDR3 protein: CASSSGLPRGTGELFF
CDR3 DNA: TGTGCCAGCAGCTCCGGCCTCCCGAGGGGGACCGGGGAGCTGTTTTTT
D gene: .
clone size: .
V gene: TRBV6-1
J gene: TRBJ2-2

CDR3 protein: CASSWTERGGSYNEQFF
CDR3 DNA: TGCGCCAGCAGCTGGACGGAGCGGGGGGGTTCCTACAATGAGCAGTTCTTC
D gene: TRBD2
clone size: .
V gene: TRBV5-1
J gene: TRBJ2-1

CDR3 protein: CASSLNRGNEQFF
CDR3 DNA: TGTGCCAGCAGCTTAAACAGGGGGAATGAGCAGTTCTTC
D gene: TRBD1
clone size: .
V gene: TRBV7-8
J gene: TRBJ2-1

CDR3 protein: CASSSRSGDHTDTQYF
CDR3 DNA: TGTGCCAGCAGCTCCAGAAGCGGGGACCACACAGATACGCAGTATTTT
D gene: TRBD2
clone size: few
V gene: TRBV11-3
J gene: TRBJ2-3

CDR3 protein: CASSLDTGPGANVLTF
CDR3 DNA: TGTGCCAGCAGCTTAGATACAGGACCTGGGGCCAACGTCCTGACTTTC
D gene: .
clone size: few
V gene: TRBV7-2
J gene: TRBJ2-6

CDR3 protein: CASSLTGPGAEAFF
CDR3 DNA: TGTGCCAGCAGCTTGACAGGGCCGGGGGCTGAAGCTTTCTTT
D gene: TRBD1
clone size: few
V gene: TRBV7-9
J gene: TRBJ1-1

CDR3 protein: CASSFGGAGEKLFF
CDR3 DNA: TGTGCCAGCAGCTTCGGAGGGGCGGGTGAAAAACTGTTTTTT
D gene: .
clone size: .
V gene: TRBV7-2
J gene: TRBJ1-4